The 14 T cell receptor beta chains given below trace back to one sample, sequenced in a study of T-cell reconstitution after alpha-beta-depleted transplantation in children. For TCRbeta, the library was prepared with unique molecular identifiers. TCRdb re-analysed the PCR reads in MiXCR, keeping a single row per CDR3 protein. The sample carries nearly 400,000 distinct CDR3 sequences, about 20% recorded once. This specimen was PBMCs from the stem cell graft donor, taken from the stem cell graft. These receptors all stem from a human donor who donated a stem cell graft to a child with acute myeloid leukemia.

The rearrangement links TRBV29-1 to TRBJ1-1, with TRBD1 matching over 7 bases. Losses at the gene ends were 3 bases for V and 3 bases for J; bases not matched to a gene: 7. The CDR3 has 14 residues. CDR1 and CDR2 (germline): SQVTM, ANQGSEA. CDR3 sequence: CSVEAGTDYTEAFF. In nucleotides, the CDR3 is TGCAGCGTTGAGGCGGGGACAGACTACACTGAAGCTTTCTTT.

The sample holds a few counts of this clonotype. The rearrangement links TRBV20-1 to TRBJ1-5, with D perhaps TRBD1 (6 bases). The germline V gene has CDR1 DFQATT and CDR2 SNEGSKA (reference sequence). V was pared by 3 bases and J by 3 bases, with 21 bases between. The CDR3 runs to 17 residues. CDR3 DNA: TGCAGTGCTAGTGAATGGGGTTACAGGGTATCCAATCAGCCCCAGCATTTT. It yields the protein CSASEWGYRVSNQPQHF.

This clonotype showed up just a few times. The genes are TRBV12-3 or TRBV12-4 and TRBJ1-2; maybe TRBD1 (5 bases). The CDR3 runs to 13 residues. The V end lost 6 bases, the J end lost 2 bases, and 10 bases lay between the germline ends. Written as DNA, the CDR3 is TGTGCCAGCAGGACCGACAGCAACTATGGCTACACCTTC. Its translation: CASRTDSNYGYTF.

Only a few counts were recorded for this clonotype. The genes are TRBV29-1 and TRBJ2-2; 10 nucleotides align to TRBD2. Germline CDR1 reads SQVTM; CDR2 reads ANQGSEA. CDR3 length equals 13 residues. Losses at the gene ends were 4 bases for V and 7 bases for J; bases not matched to a gene: 3. This chain's CDR3 is CSVASGSGGELFF. The CDR3 DNA reads TGCAGCGTTGCTAGCGGGAGTGGCGGGGAGCTGTTTTTT.

This clonotype was counted a few times. This rearrangement joins TRBV29-1 to TRBJ1-5; D is ambiguous. Per germline, CDR1 SQVTM and CDR2 ANQGSEA. This CDR3 has 13 residues. Between the trimmed V and J ends, which lost 5 bases and 0 bases, there was a span of 8 bases. This chain's CDR3 is CSVIEYSNQPQHF. The CDR3 nucleotides are TGCAGCGTTATCGAGTATAGCAATCAGCCCCAGCATTTT.

In this sample, this clonotype turned up many times. The rearrangement links TRBV12-3 or TRBV12-4 to TRBJ2-1, with TRBD1 matching over 10 bases. V shed 6 bases and J 4 bases; nucleotides not matched to a gene: 6. CDR3 length equals 15 residues. The CDR3 bases are TGTGCCAGCAGCCCTCGGACAGGGGGGTACAATGAGCAGTTCTTC. Its translation: CASSPRTGGYNEQFF.

V gene TRBV2 combines with J gene TRBJ2-1, with 9 bases aligning to TRBD2. The V and J ends lost 11 bases and 0 bases, in that order; junction bases with no gene match: 11. CDR3 length: 16 amino acids. Germline assignment: CDR1 SNHLY and CDR2 FYNNEI. The CDR3 sequence: CAGQTSGLSSYNEQFF. The DNA for the CDR3 is TGTGCCGGCCAGACTAGCGGTTTGAGCTCCTACAATGAGCAGTTCTTC.

This chain connects TRBV24-1 to TRBJ1-1; D is uncertain. CDR3 length: 13 amino acids. V gave up 6 bases and J gave up 0 bases, with 7 bases separating them. Germline CDR1 reads KGHDR; CDR2 reads SFDVKD. The CDR3 DNA reads TGTGCCACCAGTTACGGGCTGAACACTGAAGCTTTCTTT. This translates into CATSYGLNTEAFF.

This clonotype was seen a few times. CDR3 sequence (DNA): TGTGCCAGCAGTAGGGACCAAACATACGAGCAGTACTTC. Protein sequence: CASSRDQTYEQYF. The V and J genes are TRBV25-1 and TRBJ2-7; the D gene could be TRBD1 or TRBD2 (5 bases each). The CDR3 has 13 residues. V was pared by 5 bases and J by 4 bases, with 12 bases between. CDR1 MGHDK and CDR2 SYGVNS come from the germline V gene.

The chain carries TRBV16 and TRBJ1-1, with D hard to call. There are 13 residues in the CDR3. The V and J ends lost 7 bases and 1 base respectively, with 10 bases between them. Germline CDR1 is KGHSY and CDR2 is FQNENV. CDR3: CASNRRTNTEAFF. DNA for the CDR3: TGTGCCAGCAATAGACGTACGAACACTGAAGCTTTCTTT.

This clonotype was counted at least ten times. The chain couples TRBV4-1 to TRBJ2-5; 11 bases are shared with TRBD2. CDR1 is MGHRA, CDR2 YSYEKL, per germline. This CDR3 contains 20 residues. Unmatched junction bases numbered 13, after V lost 1 base and J lost 0 bases. In nucleotides, the CDR3 is TGCGCCAGCAGCCAAGTCGTCGGGCTAGCGGGAGGAACGTACCAAGAGACCCAGTACTTC. Protein: CASSQVVGLAGGTYQETQYF.

This clonotype was recorded at least ten times. CDR3 sequence (DNA): TGTGCCAGCAGTCCTCCGGAGCGGCCTAGCACAGATACGCAGTATTTT. As protein: CASSPPERPSTDTQYF. This sequence joins TRBV25-1 and TRBJ2-3; tentatively, D is TRBD2 (5 bases). This CDR3 is 16 amino acids long. CDR1 MGHDK and CDR2 SYGVNS come from the germline V gene. Trimming cost V 5 bases and J 0 bases, with 15 bases left between them.

The J gene is TRBJ1-1, the V gene TRBV5-1; D unresolved. The CDR3 length is 13 residues. In germline, CDR1 is SGHRS, CDR2 YFSETQ. V gave up 5 bases and J gave up 0 bases, with 8 bases separating them. The CDR3 loop is CASRADMNTEAFF. In nucleotides, the CDR3 is TGCGCCAGCAGAGCGGATATGAACACTGAAGCTTTCTTT. Complete variable domain (other parts from reference TRBV5-1 and TRBJ1-1): KAGVTQTPRYLIKTRGQQVTLSCSPISGHRSVSWYQQTPGQGLQFLFEYFSETQRNKGNFPGRFSGRQFSNSRSEMNVSTLELGDSALYLCASRADMNTEAFFGQGTRLTVV.

This clonotype has at least ten counts. CDR3 in amino acids: CSVESGTNYGYTF. CDR3 DNA: TGCAGCGTTGAATCCGGGACTAACTATGGCTACACCTTC. The rearrangement uses TRBV29-1 and TRBJ1-2; D is unresolved. The germline gives CDR1 SQVTM, CDR2 ANQGSEA. The CDR3 has 13 amino acids. V lost 2 bases and J 0 bases, leaving 7 bases between the germline ends.